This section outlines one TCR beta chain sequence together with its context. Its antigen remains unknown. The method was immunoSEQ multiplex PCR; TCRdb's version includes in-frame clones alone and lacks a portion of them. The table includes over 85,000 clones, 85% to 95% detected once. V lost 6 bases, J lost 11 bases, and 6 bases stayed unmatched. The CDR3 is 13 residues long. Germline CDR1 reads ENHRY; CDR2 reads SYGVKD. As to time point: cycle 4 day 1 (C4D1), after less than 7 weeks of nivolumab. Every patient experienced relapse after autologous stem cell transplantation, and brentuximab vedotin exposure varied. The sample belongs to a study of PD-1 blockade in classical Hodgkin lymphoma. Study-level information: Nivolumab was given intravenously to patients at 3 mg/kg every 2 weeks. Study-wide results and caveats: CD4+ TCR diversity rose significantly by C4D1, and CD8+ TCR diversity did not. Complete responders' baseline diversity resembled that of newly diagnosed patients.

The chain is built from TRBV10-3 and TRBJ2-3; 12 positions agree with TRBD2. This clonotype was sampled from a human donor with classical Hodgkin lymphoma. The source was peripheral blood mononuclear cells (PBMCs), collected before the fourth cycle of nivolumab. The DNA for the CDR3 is TGTGCCATCAGGACTAGCGGGAGACCGGAGCAGTATTTT. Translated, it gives CAIRTSGRPEQYF.